The sequence of this T cell receptor (beta chain) was determined in a study of T cell clones after liver transplantation. As for the study in general: Pre-transplant mixed lymphocyte reactions yielded third-party-reactive TCRbeta sequences as comparators for graft-donor-reactive sequences. Study-wide findings and caveats: Migration into the graft, not deletion, may explain lost graft donor-reactive T cells.

CDR3 length equals 14 residues. The germline gives CDR1 MNHNS, CDR2 SASEGT. As regards this clone: The antigen is undetermined.

Assay: immunoSEQ multiplex PCR; the TCRdb copy retains only in-frame clones and omits some. The sample contains tens of thousands of clones, about 80% of which appear only once. This rearrangement joins TRBV6-1 to TRBJ2-1; no definite D call. The input for sequencing was CD4+ T cells from blood, taken 12 months after liver transplant. The TCR was taken from a human patient who received a liver transplant. The graft donor may be the source of some T cells. The CDR3 protein is CSIRLDQLYNEQFF. The CDR3 coding sequence is TGTTCCATCCGTCTCGACCAACTCTACAATGAGCAGTTCTTC.